This T cell receptor (beta chain) was retrieved from a study of T cells expressing NK-cell markers. Study at large: Underlying the TCR beta repertoires were sorted CD3+CD56+NKG2C+, CD3+CD56+NKG2C- and CD3+CD56-NKG2C+ T cells.

CDR1 and CDR2 (germline): SGHTA, FQGNSA. CDR3 size: 13 residues. TCRdb processed the 5' RACE reads again and assigns one entry to each CDR3 protein, with no DNA. This table holds roughly 430,000 distinct CDR3 sequences. Of note for this clonotype: Its target is unknown.

Study outcomes and limitations: In several donors, dominant clonotypes made up roughly 25-60.1% of CD3+CD56-NKG2C+ cells. Of the CD8+ T cells in 5 to 7 donors, 1.0-7.0% belonged to dominant NKG2C+ clonotypes.

This sequence was found in a woman aged 18 to 75 in good health. The sequencing input was blood T cells: a sorted CD56 or NKG2C T cell subset, CD4+ or CD8+ T cells, or bulk PBMC T cells (not recorded which). The rearrangement joins TRBV7-2 to TRBJ2-3; absent DNA, TCRdb's TRBD2 call cannot be checked. This CDR3 is CASSLISGDTQYF.